The clone carrying this TCR beta chain was observed once. One end of the junction does not line up with germline, which may come from a read error. The repertoire was sequenced with immunoSEQ multiplex PCR; TCRdb's copy has only in-frame clones and lacks some. There are about 20,000 clones in the sample; around 82% occur only once, and 21% lies in the top ten. The sample comes from a study of OX40 agonist ivuxolimab in advanced cancers. About the study: The diagnoses of dose-escalation patients were hepatocellular carcinoma, melanoma, renal cell or head and neck cancer. A history of anti-PD-1, anti-PD-L1 or anti-CTLA-4 therapy was acceptable, and approximately 39% had some.

Germline V gene sequence: CDR1 WNHNN, CDR2 SYGVQD (reference sequence). The CDR3 sequence is 11 residues long. This receptor was taken from an adult with an advanced solid tumor such as melanoma, head and neck, liver or kidney cancer. The V and J genes are TRBV10-1 and TRBJ1-2; D unclear. The starting material was CD4+ or CD8+ T cells sorted from blood, obtained in a trial of the OX40 agonist ivuxolimab. CDR3 coding DNA: TGCGCCAGCAGTGGGGGTACAGCCTTGTTCTTC. Its protein is CASSGGTALFF.